Reported below is one T cell receptor beta chain. This specimen comes from a study of blood T cell repertoires in COVID-19. Study background: Samples came from the United States, Italy and Spain, spanning acute and convalescent COVID-19. The analysed material was cDNA or gDNA that came from T cells, B-cell-depleted T cells, or PBMCs.

As processed by the authors: Amplifying reference gene primers gave estimates of nucleated cell counts. Libraries were prepared by immunoSEQ multiplex PCR; TCRdb keeps only in-frame clonotypes and omits some of them. From that table come the V and J calls and clone size; the DNA was used to work out D and trimming. This table has 100,000 or so clones, around four fifths appearing once. The CDR3 consists of 15 residues. Trimming left V 3 bases short and J 0 bases short, with 6 bases between. Germline-derived CDR1 and CDR2 are LGHNT and FRNRAP. The chain carries TRBV12-5 and TRBJ2-6; D is undetermined. The sequenced sample was peripheral blood. This receptor was identified in a man aged 50-60 years with active or convalescent COVID-19. The CDR3 sequence is CASGFRVSGANVLTF. The DNA of the CDR3 is TGTGCTAGTGGTTTTCGAGTCTCTGGGGCCAACGTCCTGACTTTC.